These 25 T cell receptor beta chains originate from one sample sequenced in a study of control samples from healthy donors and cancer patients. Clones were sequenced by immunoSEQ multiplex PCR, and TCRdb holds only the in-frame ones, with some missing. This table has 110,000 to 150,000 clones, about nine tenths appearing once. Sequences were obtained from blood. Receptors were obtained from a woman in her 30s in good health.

This chain's CDR3 is CASSLTGGPPYEQYF. The CDR3 nucleotides are TGTGCCAGCAGTTTAACGGGAGGGCCTCCCTACGAGCAGTACTTC. The chain has TRBV27 and TRBJ2-7; TRBD2 aligns across 8 bases. The germline CDR1 and CDR2 sequences are MNHEY and SMNVEV (reference sequence). With V trimmed by 2 bases and J by 2 bases, 5 bases remained unmatched. The CDR3 runs to 15 residues.

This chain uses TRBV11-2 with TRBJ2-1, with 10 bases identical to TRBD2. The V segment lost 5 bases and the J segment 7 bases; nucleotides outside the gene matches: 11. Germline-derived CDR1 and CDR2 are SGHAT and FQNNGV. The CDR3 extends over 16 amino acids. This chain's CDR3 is CASSGGRASGSNEQFF. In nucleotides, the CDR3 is TGTGCCAGCAGCGGGGGGCGGGCTAGCGGGAGTAATGAGCAGTTCTTC. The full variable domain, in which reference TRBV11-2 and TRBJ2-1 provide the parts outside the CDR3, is EAGVAQSPRYKIIEKRQSVAFWCNPISGHATLYWYQQILGQGPKLLIQFQNNGVVDDSQLPKDRFSAERLKGVDSTLKIQPAKLEDSAVYLCASSGGRASGSNEQFFGPGTRLTVL.

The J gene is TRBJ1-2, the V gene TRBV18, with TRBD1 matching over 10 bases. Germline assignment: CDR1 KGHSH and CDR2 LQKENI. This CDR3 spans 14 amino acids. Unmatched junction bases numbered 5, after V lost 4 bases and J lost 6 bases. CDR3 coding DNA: TGTGCCAGCTCACTCAGACAGGGGGCGGATGGCTACACCTTC. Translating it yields CASSLRQGADGYTF.

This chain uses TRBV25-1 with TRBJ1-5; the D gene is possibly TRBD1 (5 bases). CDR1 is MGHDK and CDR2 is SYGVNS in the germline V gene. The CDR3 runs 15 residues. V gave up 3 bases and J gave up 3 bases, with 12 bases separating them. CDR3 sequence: CASSEGRNINQPQHF. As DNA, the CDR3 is TGTGCCAGCAGTGAGGGACGGAATATCAATCAGCCCCAGCATTTT.

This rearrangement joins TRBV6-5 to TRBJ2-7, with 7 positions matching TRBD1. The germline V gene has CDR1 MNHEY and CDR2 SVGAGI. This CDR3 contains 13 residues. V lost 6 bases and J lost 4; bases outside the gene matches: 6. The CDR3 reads CASRRDSIYEQYF. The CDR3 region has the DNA TGTGCCAGCAGGAGGGACAGTATTTACGAGCAGTACTTC.

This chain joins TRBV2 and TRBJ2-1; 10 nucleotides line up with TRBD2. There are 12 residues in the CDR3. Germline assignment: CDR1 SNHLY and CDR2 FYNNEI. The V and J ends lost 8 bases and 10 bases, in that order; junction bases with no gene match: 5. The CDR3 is CASRTSGAEQFF. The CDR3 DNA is TGTGCCAGCCGGACTAGCGGTGCGGAGCAGTTCTTC.

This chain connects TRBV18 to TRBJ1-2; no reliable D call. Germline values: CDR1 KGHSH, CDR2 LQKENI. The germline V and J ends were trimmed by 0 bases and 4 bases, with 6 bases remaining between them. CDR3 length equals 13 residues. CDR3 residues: CASSPPAAYGYTF. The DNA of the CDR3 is TGTGCCAGCTCACCACCGGCCGCCTATGGCTACACCTTC. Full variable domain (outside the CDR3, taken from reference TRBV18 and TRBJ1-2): NAGVMQNPRHLVRRRGQEARLRCSPMKGHSHVYWYRQLPEEGLKFMVYLQKENIIDESGMPKERFSAEFPKEGPSILRIQQVVRGDSAAYFCASSPPAAYGYTFGSGTRLTVV.

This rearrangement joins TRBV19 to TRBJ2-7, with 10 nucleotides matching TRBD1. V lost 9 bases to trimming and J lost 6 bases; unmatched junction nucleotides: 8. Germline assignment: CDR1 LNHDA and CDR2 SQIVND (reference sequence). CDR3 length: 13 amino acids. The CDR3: CASLGQGLSEQYF. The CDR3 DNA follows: TGTGCCAGCTTGGGACAGGGGTTATCCGAGCAGTACTTC.

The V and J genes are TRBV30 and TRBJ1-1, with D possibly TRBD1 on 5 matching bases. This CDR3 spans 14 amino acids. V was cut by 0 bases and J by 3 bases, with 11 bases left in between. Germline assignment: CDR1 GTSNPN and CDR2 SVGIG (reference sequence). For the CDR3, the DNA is TGTGCCTGGAGTGTTGGGAGGGACCACACTGAAGCTTTCTTT. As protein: CAWSVGRDHTEAFF.

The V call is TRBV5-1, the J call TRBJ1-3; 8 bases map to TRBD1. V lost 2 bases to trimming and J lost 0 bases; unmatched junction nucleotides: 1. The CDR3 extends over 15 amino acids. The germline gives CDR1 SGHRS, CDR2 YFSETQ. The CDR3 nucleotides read TGCGCCAGCAGCTTACAGGGGGGCTCTGGAAACACCATATATTTT. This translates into CASSLQGGSGNTIYF.

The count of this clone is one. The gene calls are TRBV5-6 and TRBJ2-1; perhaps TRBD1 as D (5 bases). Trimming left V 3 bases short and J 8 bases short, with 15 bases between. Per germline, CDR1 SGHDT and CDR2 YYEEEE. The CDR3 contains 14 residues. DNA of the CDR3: TGTGCCAGCAGCTGGGGCCCCTTTGGGGATGAGCAGTTCTTC. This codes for CASSWGPFGDEQFF.

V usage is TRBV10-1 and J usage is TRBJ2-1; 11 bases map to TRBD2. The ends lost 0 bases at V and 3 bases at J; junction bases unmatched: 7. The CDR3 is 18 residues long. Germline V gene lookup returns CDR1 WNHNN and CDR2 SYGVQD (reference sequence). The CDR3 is CASSESVAGGPDYNEQFF. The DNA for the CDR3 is TGCGCCAGCAGTGAGTCGGTAGCGGGAGGGCCAGACTACAATGAGCAGTTCTTC.

The CDR3 sequence: CASSPWEEQPQHF. The CDR3 bases are TGTGCCAGCAGCCCCTGGGAGGAACAGCCCCAGCATTTT. The rearrangement joins TRBV28 to TRBJ1-5; D is uncertain. This CDR3 region has 13 residues. Trimming took off 6 bases at V and 7 bases at J, with 13 bases between the two ends. The V gene's germline CDR1 is MDHEN and CDR2 SYDVKM.

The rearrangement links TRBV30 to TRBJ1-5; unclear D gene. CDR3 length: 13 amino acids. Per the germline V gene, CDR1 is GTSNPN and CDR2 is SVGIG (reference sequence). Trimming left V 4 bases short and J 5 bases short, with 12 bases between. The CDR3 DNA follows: TGTGCCTGGACACCCGCATCCGATCAGCCCCAGCATTTT. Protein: CAWTPASDQPQHF.

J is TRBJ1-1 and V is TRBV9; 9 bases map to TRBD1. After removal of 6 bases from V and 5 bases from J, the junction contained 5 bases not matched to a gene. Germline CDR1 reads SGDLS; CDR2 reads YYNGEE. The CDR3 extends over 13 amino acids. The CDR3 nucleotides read TGTGCCAGCAACAGGGGGCCTGAGACTGAAGCTTTCTTT. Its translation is CASNRGPETEAFF. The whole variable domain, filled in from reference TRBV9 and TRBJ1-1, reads DSGVTQTPKHLITATGQRVTLRCSPRSGDLSVYWYQQSLDQGLQFLIQYYNGEERAKGNILERFSAQQFPDLHSELNLSSLELGDSALYFCASNRGPETEAFFGQGTRLTVV.

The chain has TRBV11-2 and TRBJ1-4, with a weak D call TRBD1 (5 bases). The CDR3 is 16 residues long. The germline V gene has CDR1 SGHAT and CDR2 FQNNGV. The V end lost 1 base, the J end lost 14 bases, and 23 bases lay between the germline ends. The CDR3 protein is CASSLGPGGARKPLFF. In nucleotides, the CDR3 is TGTGCCAGCAGCTTAGGTCCCGGCGGGGCCCGGAAACCTCTGTTTTTT.

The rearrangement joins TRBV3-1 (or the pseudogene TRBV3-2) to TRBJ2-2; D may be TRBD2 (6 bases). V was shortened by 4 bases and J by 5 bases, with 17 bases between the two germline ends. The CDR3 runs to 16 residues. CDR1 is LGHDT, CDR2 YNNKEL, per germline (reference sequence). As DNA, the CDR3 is TGTGCCAGCAGCCCCGTGGGGGGAGAGGATACCGGGGAGCTGTTTTTT. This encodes CASSPVGGEDTGELFF.

The CDR3 loop is CASSAGANVLTF. CDR3 DNA sequence: TGTGCCAGTAGTGCTGGGGCCAACGTCCTGACTTTC. The rearrangement joins TRBV19 to TRBJ2-6; no definite D call. Deletions cut 5 bases from V and 2 bases from J, with 1 base between. The CDR3 consists of 12 residues. The germline CDR1 and CDR2 sequences are LNHDA and SQIVND (reference sequence).

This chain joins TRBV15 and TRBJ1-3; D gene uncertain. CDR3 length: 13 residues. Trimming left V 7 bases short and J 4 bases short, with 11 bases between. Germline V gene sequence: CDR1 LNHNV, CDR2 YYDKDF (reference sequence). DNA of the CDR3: TGTGCCACCACCCTGGCCGGGGGAAACACCATATATTTT. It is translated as CATTLAGGNTIYF.

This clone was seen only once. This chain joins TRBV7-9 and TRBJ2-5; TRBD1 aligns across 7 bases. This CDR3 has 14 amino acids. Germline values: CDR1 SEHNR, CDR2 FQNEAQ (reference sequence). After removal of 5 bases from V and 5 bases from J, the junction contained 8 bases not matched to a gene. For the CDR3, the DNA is TGTGCCAGCAGCAAGGGGGCGAGGGAGGAGACCCAGTACTTC. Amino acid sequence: CASSKGAREETQYF.

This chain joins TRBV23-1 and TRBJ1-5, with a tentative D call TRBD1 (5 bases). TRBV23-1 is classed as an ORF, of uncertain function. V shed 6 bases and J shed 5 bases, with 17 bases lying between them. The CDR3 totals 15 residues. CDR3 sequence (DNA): TGCGCCAGCAGGGGGGAGCAGGGTTCTCATCAGCCCCAGCATTTT. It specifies CASRGEQGSHQPQHF.

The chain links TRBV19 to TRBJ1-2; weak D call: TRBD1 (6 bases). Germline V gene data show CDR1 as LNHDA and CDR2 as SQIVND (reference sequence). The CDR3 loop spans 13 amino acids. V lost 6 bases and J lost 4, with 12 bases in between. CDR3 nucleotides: TGTGCCAGTAGATTAACAGGGTCCTATGGCTACACCTTC. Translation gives CASRLTGSYGYTF.

The CDR3 DNA follows: TGTGCCAGCAGCGAGGGACTAGCGGAACCCTACGAGCAGTACTTC. As protein: CASSEGLAEPYEQYF. This chain uses TRBV6-2 or TRBV6-3 with TRBJ2-7; 11 bases fit TRBD2. The CDR3 is 15 residues long. V gave up 6 bases and J gave up 2 bases; unmatched junction bases: 6. Per germline, CDR1 MNHEY and CDR2 SVGEGT.

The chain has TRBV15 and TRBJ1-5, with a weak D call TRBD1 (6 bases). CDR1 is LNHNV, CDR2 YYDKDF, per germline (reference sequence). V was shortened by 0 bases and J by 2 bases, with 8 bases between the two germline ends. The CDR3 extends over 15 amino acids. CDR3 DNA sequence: TGTGCCACCAGCAGAGAGCCAGGGGGCAATCAGCCCCAGCATTTT. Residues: CATSREPGGNQPQHF. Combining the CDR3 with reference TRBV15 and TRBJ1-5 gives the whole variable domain DAMVIQNPRYQVTQFGKPVTLSCSQTLNHNVMYWYQQKSSQAPKLLFHYYDKDFNNEADTPDNFQSRRPNTSFCFLDIRSPGLGDTAMYLCATSREPGGNQPQHFGDGTRLSIL.

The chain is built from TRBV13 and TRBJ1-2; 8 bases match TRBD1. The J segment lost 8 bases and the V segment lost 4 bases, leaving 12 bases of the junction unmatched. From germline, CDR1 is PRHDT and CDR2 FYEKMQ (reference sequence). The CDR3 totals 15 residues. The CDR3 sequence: CASSSPTGALKGYTF. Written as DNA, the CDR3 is TGTGCCAGCAGCTCCCCGACAGGGGCTTTGAAGGGCTACACCTTC.